These T cell receptor beta chains were read from a single sample in a study of PD-1 blockade in classical Hodgkin lymphoma. Method: immunoSEQ multiplex PCR; TCRdb's copy keeps in-frame clones and lacks some. The sample has about 47,000 clones; 80% are singletons. The sample was peripheral blood mononuclear cells (PBMCs), taken before the fourth cycle of nivolumab. The source of these receptors is a human donor with classical Hodgkin lymphoma. The CDR3 runs from the conserved cysteine through the conserved F or W. The D gene is left open where the match is weak. Size values are once, few and many counts, or a class for expanded clones, and some rows have none.

once | - | TRBJ1-5 | TRBV19 | CASRRTGSNQPQHF | TGTGCCAGTAGGCGTACAGGTAGCAATCAGCCCCAGCATTTT
few | TRBD2 | TRBJ2-3 | TRBV2 | CASSGGRGAGDTQYF | TGTGCCAGCAGTGGAGGGCGGGGGGCCGGAGATACGCAGTATTTT
- | TRBD1 | TRBJ1-6 | TRBV7-2 | CASSLDFGTGHSPLHF | TGTGCCAGCAGCTTAGACTTTGGGACAGGCCATTCACCCCTCCACTTT
- | - | TRBJ1-2 | TRBV2 | CASSDQGIGVGYTF | TGTGCCAGCAGTGACCAGGGAATTGGGGTCGGCTACACCTTC
- | - | TRBJ1-3 | TRBV7-9 | CASSLTDSGNTIYF | TGTGCCAGCAGCCTAACGGACAGCGGAAACACCATATATTTT
- | - | TRBJ1-6 | TRBV28 | CASSSQSPLHF | TGTGCCAGCAGTTCCCAATCACCCCTCCACTTT
- | - | TRBJ2-7 | TRBV2 | CASRREQGPLEQYF | TGTGCCAGCAGGCGGGAGCAGGGGCCTCTCGAGCAGTACTTC
- | TRBD2 | TRBJ2-5 | TRBV7-9 | CASSLRGSGAVETQYF | TGTGCCAGCAGCTTACGGGGTAGCGGGGCGGTCGAGACCCAGTACTTC
- | TRBD1 | TRBJ1-1 | TRBV7-9 | CASSWTGDTEAFF | TGTGCCAGCAGCTGGACAGGGGACACTGAAGCTTTCTTT
- | - | TRBJ1-1 | TRBV30 | CAWGRGVAEAFF | TGTGCCTGGGGGCGGGGGGTGGCTGAAGCTTTCTTT
- | - | TRBJ2-6 | TRBV11-2 | CASAIAPREDSGANVLTF | TGTGCCAGCGCCATCGCCCCCAGGGAAGACTCTGGGGCCAACGTCCTGACTTTC
- | - | TRBJ1-2 | TRBV2 | CASSEARGPYGYTF | TGTGCCAGCAGTGAGGCGCGGGGCCCCTATGGCTACACCTTC
- | TRBD1 | TRBJ2-2 | TRBV7-9 | CASSRDRENTGELFF | TGTGCCAGCAGCCGGGACAGGGAGAACACCGGGGAGCTGTTTTTT
few | - | TRBJ1-1 | TRBV2 | CASSEQGFEAFF | TGTGCCAGCAGTGAACAGGGGTTCGAAGCTTTCTTT
few | - | TRBJ1-2 | TRBV12-2 | CASRLAGQGTYGYTF | TGTGCAAGTCGCTTAGCGGGACAGGGGACCTATGGCTACACCTTC
- | - | TRBJ2-7 | TRBV14 | CASSQVGEQYF | TGTGCCAGCAGCCAAGTAGGCGAGCAGTACTTC
- | - | TRBJ2-3 | TRBV21-1 | CASSKGVDRGQPRRRNTQYF | TGTGCCAGCAGCAAGGGAGTAGACAGGGGGCAGCCTCGGAGAAGGAATACGCAGTATTTT
many | - | TRBJ1-1 | TRBV19 | CASSIKALGTEAFF | TGTGCCAGTAGTATTAAGGCCCTGGGAACTGAAGCTTTCTTT
- | - | TRBJ1-2 | TRBV28 | CASTRGSLYGYTF | TGTGCCAGCACCCGGGGCAGTTTGTATGGCTACACCTTC
few | TRBD2 | TRBJ2-7 | TRBV6-5 | CAAGTGEQYF | TGTGCAGCGGGGACGGGGGAGCAGTACTTC
- | TRBD2 | TRBJ2-7 | TRBV7-9 | CAISSGGEAYYEQYF | TGTGCCATCAGCTCCGGGGGGGAAGCGTACTACGAGCAGTACTTC
- | TRBD2 | TRBJ2-2 | TRBV14 | CASSPYRTSGNTGELFF | TGTGCCAGCAGCCCCTACAGGACTAGCGGGAACACCGGGGAGCTGTTTTTT
- | - | TRBJ2-2 | TRBV29-1 | CSVQKGGAGELFF | TGCAGCGTGCAAAAAGGGGGAGCCGGGGAGCTGTTTTTT
- | - | TRBJ2-2 | TRBV10-3 | CAISGMGNTGELFF | TGTGCCATCAGTGGAATGGGGAACACCGGGGAGCTGTTTTTT
few | - | TRBJ1-2 | TRBV19 | CASSIRKGYGYTF | TGTGCCAGTAGTATAAGGAAGGGTTATGGCTACACCTTC
- | - | TRBJ2-7 | TRBV19 | CASSGGQGSPSEQYF | TGTGCCAGTAGTGGGGGCCAGGGTTCTCCCAGCGAGCAGTACTTC
- | TRBD2 | TRBJ2-7 | TRBV5-1 | CASSWGLAIDEQYF | TGCGCCAGCAGCTGGGGACTAGCGATAGACGAGCAGTACTTC
- | TRBD1 | TRBJ1-1 | TRBV7-9 | CASSLTGGATEAFF | TGTGCCAGCAGCTTGACAGGGGGCGCCACTGAAGCTTTCTTT
- | TRBD2 | TRBJ2-1 | TRBV5-1 | CASSLDWGGLDEQFF | TGCGCCAGCAGCTTGGATTGGGGAGGGCTCGATGAGCAGTTCTTC
- | - | TRBJ1-1 | TRBV9 | CASSPRTLNTEAFF | TGTGCCAGCAGCCCCAGGACACTGAACACTGAAGCTTTCTTT
- | TRBD1 | TRBJ1-2 | TRBV7-9 | CASSLSGTGGGYTF | TGTGCCAGCAGCCTATCCGGGACAGGGGGTGGCTACACCTTC
- | TRBD1 | TRBJ2-7 | TRBV2 | CASSRDRAGEQYF | TGTGCCAGCAGCCGGGACAGGGCGGGCGAGCAGTACTTC
- | - | TRBJ2-1 | TRBV9 | CASSVGLSSYNEQFF | TGTGCCAGCAGCGTAGGTCTAAGCTCCTACAATGAGCAGTTCTTC
- | - | TRBJ1-1 | TRBV6-1 | CASSEYGGGNTEAFF | TGTGCCAGCAGTGAATACGGGGGTGGGAACACTGAAGCTTTCTTT
- | - | TRBJ2-6 | TRBV27 | CASSLSGWGWANVLTF | TGTGCCAGCAGTCTATCCGGGTGGGGCTGGGCCAACGTCCTGACTTTC
- | - | TRBJ1-2 | TRBV27 | CASSYLTGGIYGYTF | TGTGCCAGCAGTTACCTCACGGGGGGGATCTATGGCTACACCTTC
- | - | TRBJ2-5 | TRBV19 | CASSTRQEKQETQYF | TGTGCCAGTAGTACACGACAGGAGAAACAAGAGACCCAGTACTTC
- | - | TRBJ1-5 | TRBV19 | CASINLEGGGQSNQPQHF | TGTGCCAGTATCAACCTCGAAGGGGGGGGTCAGAGCAATCAGCCCCAGCATTTT
once | - | TRBJ1-4 | TRBV6-1 | CASSTRQTNEKLFF | TGTGCCAGCAGTACAAGACAAACTAATGAAAAACTGTTTTTT
- | - | TRBJ1-2 | TRBV20-1 | CSAITDYGYTF | TGCAGTGCCATAACAGATTATGGCTACACCTTC
- | - | TRBJ2-3 | TRBV2 | CASSEAASGYRTDTQYF | TGTGCCAGCAGTGAAGCAGCTTCAGGGTATAGGACAGATACGCAGTATTTT